The sequence of this TCR beta chain was determined in a study of identifying expanded T cells in peripheral blood. Overall study findings and caveats: Variance in clone template counts between approximately 2-week samples significantly increased with total template count across all healthy donors. Over about two and four weeks, about 15 and 19 clones changed, versus approximately 1.2 between replicates.

On this clone itself: Antigen specificity is unknown.

Healthy donors had no documented immune events, such as infections, while sampled. J was trimmed by 5 bases and V by 9 bases; bases with no gene match: 15. The CDR3 is 16 amino acids. The germline gives CDR1 KGHSH, CDR2 LQKENI. Clones were sequenced by immunoSEQ multiplex PCR, and TCRdb holds only the in-frame ones, with some missing. The sample lists around 100,000 clones, approximately 90% occurring once. The material sequenced was blood. The rearrangement links TRBV18 to TRBJ1-2; 10 bases fit TRBD1. This sequence was found in a person aged 18 to 70 in good health. CDR3 nucleotide sequence: TGTGCCAGTAGTATAACCGGGACAGGGGTCCATTATGGCTACACCTTC. Translating it yields CASSITGTGVHYGYTF.